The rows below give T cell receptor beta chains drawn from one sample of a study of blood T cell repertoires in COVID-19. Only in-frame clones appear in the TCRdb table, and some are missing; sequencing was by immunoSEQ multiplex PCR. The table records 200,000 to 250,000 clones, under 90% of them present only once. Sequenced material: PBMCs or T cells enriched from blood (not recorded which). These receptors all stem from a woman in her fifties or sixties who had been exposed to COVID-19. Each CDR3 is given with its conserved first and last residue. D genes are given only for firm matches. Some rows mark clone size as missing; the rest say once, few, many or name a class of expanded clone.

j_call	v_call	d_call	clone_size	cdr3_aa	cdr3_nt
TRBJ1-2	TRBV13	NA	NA	CASSLGPEGYTF	TGTGCCAGCAGCTTAGGTCCTGAGGGCTACACCTTC
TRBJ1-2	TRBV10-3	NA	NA	CATRPPRLYGYTF	TGTGCCACCCGGCCGCCGCGGCTCTATGGCTACACCTTC
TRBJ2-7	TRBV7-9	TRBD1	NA	CASSLGTGAYEQYF	TGTGCCAGCAGCTTAGGGACAGGCGCCTACGAGCAGTACTTC
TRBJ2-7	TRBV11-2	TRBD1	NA	CASSSGGTGGTYEQYF	TGTGCCAGCAGCTCCGGGGGTACAGGGGGCACCTACGAGCAGTACTTC
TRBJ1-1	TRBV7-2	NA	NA	CASTPLGTEAFF	TGTGCCAGCACCCCCCTAGGAACTGAAGCTTTCTTT
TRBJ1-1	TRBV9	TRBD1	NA	CASSGQGSPEAFF	TGTGCCAGCAGCGGACAGGGCTCCCCTGAAGCTTTCTTT
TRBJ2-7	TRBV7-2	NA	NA	CASSPRGAGEQYF	TGTGCCAGCAGCCCTCGGGGGGCAGGCGAGCAGTACTTC
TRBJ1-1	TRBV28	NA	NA	CASSLYSLNTEAFF	TGTGCCAGCAGTTTGTACAGTTTGAACACTGAAGCTTTCTTT
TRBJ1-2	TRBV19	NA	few	CASSITISTNYGYTF	TGTGCCAGTAGTATCACTATAAGTACTAACTATGGCTACACCTTC
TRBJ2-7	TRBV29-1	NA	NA	CSVVGTYEQYF	TGCAGCGTTGTGGGCACCTACGAGCAGTACTTC
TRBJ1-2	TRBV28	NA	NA	CASSSPRRQPNYGYTF	TGTGCCAGCAGTTCTCCCCGCCGACAGCCTAACTATGGCTACACCTTC
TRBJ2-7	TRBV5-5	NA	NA	CASSVIYEQYF	TGTGCCAGCAGCGTCATCTACGAGCAGTACTTC
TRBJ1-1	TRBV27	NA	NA	CASSTYREGNTEAFF	TGTGCCAGCAGCACATACAGGGAAGGGAACACTGAAGCTTTCTTT
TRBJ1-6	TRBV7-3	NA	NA	CASSFSGDDNSPLHF	TGTGCCAGCAGCTTCTCAGGTGACGATAATTCACCCCTCCACTTT
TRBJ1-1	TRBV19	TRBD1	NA	CASSISTGRRAFF	TGTGCCAGTAGTATTTCGACAGGGAGGCGGGCTTTCTTT
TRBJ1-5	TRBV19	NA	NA	CASSVSLRAQHF	TGTGCCAGTAGTGTCAGTCTCAGGGCCCAGCATTTT
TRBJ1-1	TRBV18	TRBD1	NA	CASSPRDRDKAFF	TGTGCCAGCTCACCCAGGGACAGGGATAAAGCTTTCTTT
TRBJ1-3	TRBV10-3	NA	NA	CAISEPGPATIYF	TGTGCCATCAGTGAGCCAGGGCCGGCCACCATATATTTT
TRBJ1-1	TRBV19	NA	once	CASSIRGTNTEAFF	TGTGCCAGTAGTATCAGGGGAACGAACACTGAAGCTTTCTTT
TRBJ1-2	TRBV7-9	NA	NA	CASSFQARDGYTF	TGTGCCAGCAGCTTCCAGGCCCGAGATGGCTACACCTTC
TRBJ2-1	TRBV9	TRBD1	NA	CASSGQGYYNEQFF	TGTGCCAGCAGCGGACAGGGGTATTACAATGAGCAGTTCTTC
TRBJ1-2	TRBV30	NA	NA	CAWSGGTNYGYTF	TGTGCCTGGAGTGGGGGCACGAACTATGGCTACACCTTC
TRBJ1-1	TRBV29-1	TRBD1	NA	CSALDRVVNTEAFF	TGCAGCGCCTTAGACAGGGTGGTAAACACTGAAGCTTTCTTT
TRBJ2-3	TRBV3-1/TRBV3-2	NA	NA	CASSRQDSSTDTQYF	TGTGCCAGCAGCCGACAGGATTCGAGCACAGATACGCAGTATTTT
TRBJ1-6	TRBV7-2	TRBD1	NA	CASSLSGQSSSPLHF	TGTGCCAGCAGCTTATCGGGACAGTCTAGTTCACCCCTCCACTTT
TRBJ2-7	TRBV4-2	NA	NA	CASSQERFPSALKVRTYEQYF	TGTGCCAGCAGCCAAGAGAGATTCCCTAGCGCTCTAAAGGTCCGGACCTACGAGCAGTACTTC
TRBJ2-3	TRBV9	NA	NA	CASGLASTDTQYF	TGTGCCAGCGGGCTGGCTAGCACAGATACGCAGTATTTT
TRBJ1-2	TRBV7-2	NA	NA	CASSLLTGANYGYTF	TGTGCCAGCAGCCTTTTGACAGGAGCTAACTATGGCTACACCTTC
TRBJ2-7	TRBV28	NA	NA	CASSLAGREQYF	TGTGCCAGCAGTTTAGCAGGTAGAGAGCAGTACTTC
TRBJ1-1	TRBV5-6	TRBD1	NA	CASSRDSQNTEAFF	TGTGCCAGCAGCCGGGACAGCCAAAACACTGAAGCTTTCTTT
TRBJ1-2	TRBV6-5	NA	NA	CASSYSSGEGYTF	TGTGCCAGCAGTTACTCTTCAGGGGAAGGCTACACCTTC
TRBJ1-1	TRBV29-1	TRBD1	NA	CSVSWTGAGTEAFF	TGCAGCGTGTCCTGGACAGGGGCGGGCACTGAAGCTTTCTTT
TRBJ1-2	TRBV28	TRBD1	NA	CASAWGQGGAYGYTF	TGTGCCAGCGCCTGGGGACAGGGGGGGGCCTATGGCTACACCTTC
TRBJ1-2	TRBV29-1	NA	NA	CSVKDSDYGYTF	TGCAGCGTTAAAGACAGTGACTATGGCTACACCTTC
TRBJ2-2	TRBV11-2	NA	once	CASSFETRRTGELFF	TGTGCCAGCAGCTTCGAGACTAGACGAACCGGGGAGCTGTTTTTT
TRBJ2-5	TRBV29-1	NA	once	CSVGDTPGETQYF	TGCAGCGTCGGGGATACCCCTGGGGAGACCCAGTACTTC
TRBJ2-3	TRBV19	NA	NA	CATLRRGYPGETQYF	TGTGCCACCCTCCGAAGAGGTTACCCCGGAGAGACGCAGTATTTT
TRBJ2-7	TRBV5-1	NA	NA	CASSLEGFEEQYF	TGCGCCAGCAGCTTGGAGGGGTTTGAGGAGCAGTACTTC
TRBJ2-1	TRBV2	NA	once	CASSEVSGAHNEQFF	TGTGCCAGCAGTGAAGTTAGCGGCGCCCACAATGAGCAGTTCTTC
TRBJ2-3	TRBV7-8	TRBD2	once	CASSLGVRGNTDTQYF	TGTGCCAGCAGCTTAGGGGTGCGGGGGAACACAGATACGCAGTATTTT
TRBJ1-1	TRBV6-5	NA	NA	CASSYGGATEAFF	TGTGCCAGCAGTTATGGGGGGGCAACTGAAGCTTTCTTT
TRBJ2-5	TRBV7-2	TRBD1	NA	CASSPPRGRAETQYF	TGTGCCAGCAGCCCACCCAGGGGGCGCGCAGAGACCCAGTACTTC
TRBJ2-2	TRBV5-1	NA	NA	CATRRALTGELFF	TGCGCCACCCGCAGGGCGCTAACCGGGGAGCTGTTTTTT
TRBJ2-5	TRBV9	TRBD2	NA	CASSVGASGGETQYF	TGTGCCAGCAGCGTAGGGGCTAGCGGGGGTGAGACCCAGTACTTC
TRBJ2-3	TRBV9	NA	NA	CASSAASGLSDTQYF	TGTGCCAGCAGCGCCGCCTCGGGACTGTCCGATACGCAGTATTTT
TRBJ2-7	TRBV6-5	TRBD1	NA	CASQDRAHEQYF	TGTGCCAGCCAGGACAGGGCGCACGAGCAGTACTTC
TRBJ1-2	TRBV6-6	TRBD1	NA	CASSPLPSRGTARGYGYTF	TGTGCCAGCAGTCCCCTCCCGTCTCGCGGGACAGCCAGGGGGTATGGCTACACCTTC
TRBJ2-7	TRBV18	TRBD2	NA	CASSPGAGGYEQYF	TGTGCCAGCTCACCAGGAGCGGGGGGCTACGAGCAGTACTTC
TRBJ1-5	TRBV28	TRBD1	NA	CASSPFTGGNQPQHF	TGTGCCAGCAGTCCTTTTACAGGGGGCAATCAGCCCCAGCATTTT
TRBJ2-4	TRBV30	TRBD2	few	CAWSFPLLAGEVQYF	TGTGCCTGGAGTTTTCCTCTACTAGCGGGGGAAGTTCAGTACTTC
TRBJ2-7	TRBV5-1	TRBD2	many	CASSHGLAGVHEQYF	TGCGCCAGCAGCCACGGACTAGCGGGGGTGCACGAGCAGTACTTC
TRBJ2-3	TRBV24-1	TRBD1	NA	CAPPDRGRGDTQYF	TGTGCCCCCCCGGACAGGGGGCGAGGAGATACGCAGTATTTT
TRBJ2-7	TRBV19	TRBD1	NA	CASSIRPGGTYEQYF	TGTGCCAGTAGTATACGCCCAGGGGGTACCTACGAGCAGTACTTC
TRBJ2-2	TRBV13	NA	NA	CASSFRAFMGNTGELFF	TGTGCCAGCAGCTTCAGGGCCTTTATGGGGAACACCGGGGAGCTGTTTTTT
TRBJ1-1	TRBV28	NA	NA	CASRSPNRDMNTEAFF	TGTGCCAGCAGATCTCCGAACAGGGATATGAACACTGAAGCTTTCTTT
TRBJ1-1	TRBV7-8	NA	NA	CASSPPGLPAFF	TGTGCCAGCAGCCCCCCCGGTTTGCCGGCTTTCTTT
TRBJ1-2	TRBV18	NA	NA	CASSQDRYGYTF	TGTGCCAGCTCCCAAGACAGATATGGCTACACCTTC
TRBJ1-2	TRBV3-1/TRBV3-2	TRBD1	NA	CASSQDLQGARGYTF	TGTGCCAGCAGCCAAGATCTACAGGGGGCGCGCGGCTACACCTTC
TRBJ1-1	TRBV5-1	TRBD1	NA	CASSLGGDRWSTEAFF	TGCGCCAGCAGCCTGGGAGGGGACAGATGGAGCACTGAAGCTTTCTTT